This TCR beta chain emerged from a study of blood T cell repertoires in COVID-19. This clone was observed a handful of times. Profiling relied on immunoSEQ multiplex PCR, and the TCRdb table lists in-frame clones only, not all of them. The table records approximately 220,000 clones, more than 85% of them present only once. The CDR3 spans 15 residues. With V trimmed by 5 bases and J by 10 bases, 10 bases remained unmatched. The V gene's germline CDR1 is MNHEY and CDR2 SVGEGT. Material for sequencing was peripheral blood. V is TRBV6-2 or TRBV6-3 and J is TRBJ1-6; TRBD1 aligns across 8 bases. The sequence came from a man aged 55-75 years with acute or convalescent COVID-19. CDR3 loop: CASSPAGTGGSPLHF. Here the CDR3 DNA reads TGTGCCAGCAGTCCCGCAGGGACAGGCGGATCACCCCTCCACTTT.